This T cell receptor (beta chain) was sequenced in a study of cytomegalovirus exposure and HLA in healthy donors. As for the donors, each was a healthy bone marrow donor. V lost 3 bases to trimming and J lost 6 bases; unmatched junction nucleotides: 7. Germline CDR1 KGHSH, CDR2 LQKENI. The CDR3 is made up of 15 amino acids. PCR amplification relied on 60 Vbeta primers (plus 13 Jbeta primers). TCRdb keeps only in-frame clones here, not all; method: immunoSEQ multiplex PCR. The sample holds over 150,000 clones, roughly 87% seen once. V gene TRBV18 combines with J gene TRBJ1-1; TRBD1 aligns across 10 bases. The sample comprised PBMCs. The clonotype comes from a girl between 10 and 17 years old in good health and CMV-seropositive. The CDR3 is CASSPPGQGFSEAFF. The CDR3 nucleotides read TGTGCCAGCTCACCGCCGGGACAGGGGTTTTCTGAAGCTTTCTTT.